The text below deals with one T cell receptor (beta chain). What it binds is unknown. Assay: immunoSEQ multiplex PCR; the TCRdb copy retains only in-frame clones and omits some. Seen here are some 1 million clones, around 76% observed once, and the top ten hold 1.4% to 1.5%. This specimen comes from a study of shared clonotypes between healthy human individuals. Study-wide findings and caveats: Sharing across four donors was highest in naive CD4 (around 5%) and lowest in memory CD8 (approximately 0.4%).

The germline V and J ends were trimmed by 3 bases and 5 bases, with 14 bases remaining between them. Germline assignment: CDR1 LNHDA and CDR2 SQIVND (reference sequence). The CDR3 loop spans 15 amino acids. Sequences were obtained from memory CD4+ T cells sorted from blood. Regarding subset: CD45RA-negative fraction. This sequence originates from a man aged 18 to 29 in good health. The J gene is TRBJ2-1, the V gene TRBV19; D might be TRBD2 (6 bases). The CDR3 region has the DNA TGTGCCAGTAGTATGAGAGGGACTTCGAACAATGAGCAGTTCTTC. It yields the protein CASSMRGTSNNEQFF.